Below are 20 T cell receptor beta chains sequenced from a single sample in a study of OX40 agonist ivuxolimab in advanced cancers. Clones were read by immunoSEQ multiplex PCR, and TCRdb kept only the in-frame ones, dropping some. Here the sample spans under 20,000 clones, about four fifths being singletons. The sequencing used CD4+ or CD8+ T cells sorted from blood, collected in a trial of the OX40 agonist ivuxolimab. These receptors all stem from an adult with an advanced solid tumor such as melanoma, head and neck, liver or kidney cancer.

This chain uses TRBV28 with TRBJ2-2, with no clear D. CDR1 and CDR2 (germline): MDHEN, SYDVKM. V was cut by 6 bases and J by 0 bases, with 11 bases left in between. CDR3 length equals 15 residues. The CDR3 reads CASSFTNSNTGELFF. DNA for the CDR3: TGTGCCAGCAGCTTCACTAATTCGAACACCGGGGAGCTGTTTTTT.

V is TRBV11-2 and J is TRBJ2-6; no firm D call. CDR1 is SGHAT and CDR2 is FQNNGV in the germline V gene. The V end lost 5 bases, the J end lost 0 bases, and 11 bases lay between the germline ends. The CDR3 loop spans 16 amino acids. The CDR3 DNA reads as TGTGCCAGCAGCCCCCTTGGGCACTCTGGGGCCAACGTCCTGACTTTC. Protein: CASSPLGHSGANVLTF.

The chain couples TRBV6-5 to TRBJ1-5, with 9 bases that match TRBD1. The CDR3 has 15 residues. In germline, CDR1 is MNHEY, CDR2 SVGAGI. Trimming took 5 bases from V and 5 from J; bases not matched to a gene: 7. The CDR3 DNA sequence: TGTGCCAGCAGTCCTTCCGGGACAGGGTATCAGCCCCAGCATTTT. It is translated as CASSPSGTGYQPQHF.

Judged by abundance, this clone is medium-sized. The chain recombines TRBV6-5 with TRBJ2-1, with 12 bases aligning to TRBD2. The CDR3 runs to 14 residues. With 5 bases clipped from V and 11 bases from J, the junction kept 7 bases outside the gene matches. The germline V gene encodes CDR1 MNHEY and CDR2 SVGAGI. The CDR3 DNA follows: TGTGCCAGCAGTCCGACTAGCGGGGGTCGGAAGCAGTTCTTC. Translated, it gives CASSPTSGGRKQFF.

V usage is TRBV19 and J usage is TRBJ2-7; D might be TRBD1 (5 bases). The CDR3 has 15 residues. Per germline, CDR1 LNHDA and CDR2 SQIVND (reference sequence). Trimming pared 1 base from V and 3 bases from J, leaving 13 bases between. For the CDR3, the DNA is TGTGCCAGTAGTATAGGCGCCCAGGGCCACTACGAGCAGTACTTC. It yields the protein CASSIGAQGHYEQYF.

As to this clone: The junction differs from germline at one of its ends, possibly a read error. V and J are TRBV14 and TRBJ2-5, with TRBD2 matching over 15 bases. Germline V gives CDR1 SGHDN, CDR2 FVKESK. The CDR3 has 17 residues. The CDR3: CASRQGLAGGPRGTQYF. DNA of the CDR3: TGTGCCAGCCGCCAGGGACTAGCGGGAGGCCCCAGAGGGACCCAGTACTTC.

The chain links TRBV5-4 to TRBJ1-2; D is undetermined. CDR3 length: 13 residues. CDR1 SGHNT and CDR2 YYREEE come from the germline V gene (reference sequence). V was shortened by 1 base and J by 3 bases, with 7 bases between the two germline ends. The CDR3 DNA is TGTGCCAGCAGCTTGCCGGGAGACTATGGCTACACCTTC. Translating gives CASSLPGDYGYTF.

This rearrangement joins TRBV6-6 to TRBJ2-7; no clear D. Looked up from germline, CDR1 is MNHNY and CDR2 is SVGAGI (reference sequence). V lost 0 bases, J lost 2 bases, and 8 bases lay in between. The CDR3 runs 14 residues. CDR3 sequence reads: CASSYSTGTYEQYF. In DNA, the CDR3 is TGTGCCAGCAGTTACTCGACTGGTACCTACGAGCAGTACTTC.

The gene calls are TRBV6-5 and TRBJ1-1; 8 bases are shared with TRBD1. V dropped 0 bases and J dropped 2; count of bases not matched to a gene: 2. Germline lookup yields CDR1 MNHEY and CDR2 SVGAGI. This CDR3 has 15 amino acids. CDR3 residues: CASSYSGQGNTEAFF. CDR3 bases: TGTGCCAGCAGTTACTCCGGACAGGGAAACACTGAAGCTTTCTTT.

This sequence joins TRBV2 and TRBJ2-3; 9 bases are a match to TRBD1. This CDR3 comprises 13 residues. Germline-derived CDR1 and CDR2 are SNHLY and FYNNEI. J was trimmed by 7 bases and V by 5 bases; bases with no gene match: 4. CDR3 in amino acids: CASSLTGGHTQYF. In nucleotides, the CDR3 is TGTGCCAGCAGTTTGACAGGGGGGCATACGCAGTATTTT. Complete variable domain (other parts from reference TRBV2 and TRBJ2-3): EPEVTQTPSHQVTQMGQEVILRCVPISNHLYFYWYRQILGQKVEFLVSFYNNEISEKSEIFDDQFSVERPDGSNFTLKIRSTKLEDSAMYFCASSLTGGHTQYFGPGTRLTVL.

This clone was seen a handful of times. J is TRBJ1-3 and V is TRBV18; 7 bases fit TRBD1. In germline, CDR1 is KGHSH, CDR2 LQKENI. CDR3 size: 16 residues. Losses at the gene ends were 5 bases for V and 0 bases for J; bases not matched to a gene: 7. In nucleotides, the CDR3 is TGTGCCAGCTCAGCCTCCGGGACAGCCTCTGGAAACACCATATATTTT. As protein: CASSASGTASGNTIYF.

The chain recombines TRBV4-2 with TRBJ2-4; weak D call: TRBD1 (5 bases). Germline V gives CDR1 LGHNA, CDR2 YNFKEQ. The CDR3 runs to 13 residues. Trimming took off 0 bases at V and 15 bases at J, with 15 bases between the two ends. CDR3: CASSQEIGRALYF. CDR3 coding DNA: TGTGCCAGCAGCCAAGAAATTGGCAGGGCTTTGTACTTC.

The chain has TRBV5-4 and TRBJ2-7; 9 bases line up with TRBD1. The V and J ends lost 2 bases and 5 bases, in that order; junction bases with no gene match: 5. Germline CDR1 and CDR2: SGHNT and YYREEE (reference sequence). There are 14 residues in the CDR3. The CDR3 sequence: CASSFRTGVHEQYF. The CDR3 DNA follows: TGTGCCAGCAGCTTTAGGACAGGGGTCCACGAGCAGTACTTC.

The CDR3 bases are TGTGCCAGCAGCCCCTTAGCGGGAGCCACAGATACGCAGTATTTT. It specifies CASSPLAGATDTQYF. The chain employs TRBV4-2 and TRBJ2-3; 9 bases are a match to TRBD2. The CDR3 is 15 amino acids. V lost 4 bases and J lost 2; bases outside the gene matches: 4. Germline loops: CDR1 LGHNA, CDR2 YNFKEQ.

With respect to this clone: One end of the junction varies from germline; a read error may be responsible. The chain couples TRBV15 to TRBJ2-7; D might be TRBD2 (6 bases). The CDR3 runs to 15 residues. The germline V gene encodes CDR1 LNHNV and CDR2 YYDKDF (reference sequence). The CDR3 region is CAASTEGSGPYEQYF. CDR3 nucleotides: TGTGCCGCCAGCACGGAGGGGAGTGGCCCCTACGAGCAGTACTTC.

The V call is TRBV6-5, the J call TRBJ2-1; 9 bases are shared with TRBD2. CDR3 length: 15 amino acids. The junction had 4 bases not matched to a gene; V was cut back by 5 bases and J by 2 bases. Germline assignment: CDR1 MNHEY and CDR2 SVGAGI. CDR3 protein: CASSLTSGPYNEQFF. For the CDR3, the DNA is TGTGCCAGCAGTCTGACTAGCGGACCCTACAATGAGCAGTTCTTC.

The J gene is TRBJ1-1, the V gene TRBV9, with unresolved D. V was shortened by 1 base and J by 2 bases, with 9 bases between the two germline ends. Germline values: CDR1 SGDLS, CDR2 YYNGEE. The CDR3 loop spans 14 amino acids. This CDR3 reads CASSVNILNTEAFF. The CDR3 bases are TGTGCCAGCAGCGTAAATATTCTAAACACTGAAGCTTTCTTT.

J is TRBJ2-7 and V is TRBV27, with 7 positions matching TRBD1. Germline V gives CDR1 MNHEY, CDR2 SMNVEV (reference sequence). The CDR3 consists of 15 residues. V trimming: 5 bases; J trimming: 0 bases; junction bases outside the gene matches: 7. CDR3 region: CASSDRQGDSYEQYF. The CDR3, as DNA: TGTGCCAGCAGTGACCGACAGGGCGACTCCTACGAGCAGTACTTC.

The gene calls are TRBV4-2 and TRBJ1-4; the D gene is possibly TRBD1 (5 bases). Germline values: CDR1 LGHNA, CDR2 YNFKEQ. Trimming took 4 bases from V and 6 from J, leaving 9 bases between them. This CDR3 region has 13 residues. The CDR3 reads CASSRMGDEKLFF. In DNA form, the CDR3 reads TGTGCCAGCAGCCGGATGGGGGATGAAAAACTGTTTTTT.

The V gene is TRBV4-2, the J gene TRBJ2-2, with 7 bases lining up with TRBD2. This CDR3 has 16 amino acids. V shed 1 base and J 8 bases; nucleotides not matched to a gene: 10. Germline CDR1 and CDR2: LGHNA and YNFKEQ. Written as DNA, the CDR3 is TGTGCCAGCAGCCAAGGCCCTAGCGGAGTCCAGGGGGAGCTGTTTTTT. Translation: CASSQGPSGVQGELFF.